The sequence of this T cell receptor (beta chain) was determined in a study of response to subunit inactivated influenza vaccine. TCRdb analysed the RT-PCR reads with MiXCR anew, one entry per CDR3 protein. The table includes just under 550,000 distinct CDR3 sequences, around 21% detected once. General study results and limits: Authors proposed each seasonal influenza vaccination draws in few new T cells.

The CDR3 has 14 residues. Germline V gene sequence: CDR1 MNHEY, CDR2 SVGEGT. V was trimmed by 0 bases and J by 12 bases, leaving 15 bases between them. This clonotype has a handful of counts. Antigen: not known. These data were likewise used in another study, on T cells expressing NK-cell markers. From that paper: Researchers built TCR beta cDNA using 5'RACE template switching with UMIs. CD3+CD56+NKG2C+, CD3+CD56+NKG2C- and CD3+CD56-NKG2C+ T cells, once sorted, supplied the TCR beta repertoires. Of the CD8+ T cells in about 6 donors, roughly 1.0-7.0% belonged to dominant NKG2C+ clonotypes.

This chain uses TRBV6-2 or TRBV6-3 with TRBJ2-1; no clear D gene. This specimen was CD4+ T cells sorted from PBMCs, taken 11 to 12 days after vaccination. The sequence was obtained from a man over 45 who received an inactivated influenza vaccine. As DNA, the CDR3 is TGTGCCAGCAGTTACTCGATTGTTGGAATAGGGCAGTTCTTC. As protein: CASSYSIVGIGQFF.